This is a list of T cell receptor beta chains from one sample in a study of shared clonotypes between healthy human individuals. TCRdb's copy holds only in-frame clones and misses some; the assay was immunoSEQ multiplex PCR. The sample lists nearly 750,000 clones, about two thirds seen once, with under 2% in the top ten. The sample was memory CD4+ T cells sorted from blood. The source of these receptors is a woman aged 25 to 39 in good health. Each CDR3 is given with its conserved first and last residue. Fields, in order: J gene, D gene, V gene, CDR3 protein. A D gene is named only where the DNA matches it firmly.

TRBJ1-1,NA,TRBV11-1,CASSFGGHDGTEAFF
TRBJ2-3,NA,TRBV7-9,CASSFWTVMDTQYF
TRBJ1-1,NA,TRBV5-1,CASSLVGGSDTEAFF
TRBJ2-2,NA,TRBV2,CASSPLGQFATGELFF
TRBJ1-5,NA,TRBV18,CASVGGSGQPQHF
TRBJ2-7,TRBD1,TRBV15,CATSRPGQTYEQYF
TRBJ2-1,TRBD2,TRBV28,CASSPPGLADNNEQFF
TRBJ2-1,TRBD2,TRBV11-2,CASSLGSGGYNEQFF
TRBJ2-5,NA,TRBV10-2,CASSESIFSGETQYF
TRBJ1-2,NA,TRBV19,CASSILGGTYGYTF
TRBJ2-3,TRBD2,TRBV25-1,CASSLRGTRGDTQYF
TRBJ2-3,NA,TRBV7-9,CASSLYRTSTDTQYF
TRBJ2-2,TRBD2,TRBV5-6,CASSIPGLAGPHGELFF
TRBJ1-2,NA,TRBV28,CASSFGSGTYGYTF
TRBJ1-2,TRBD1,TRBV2,CASSPPGQRVPYGYTF
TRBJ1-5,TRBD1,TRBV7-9,CASSPQGVVEPQHF
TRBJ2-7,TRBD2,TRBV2,CASSSIREDAEQYF
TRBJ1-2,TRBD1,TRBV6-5,CASSNSGTGLYGYTF
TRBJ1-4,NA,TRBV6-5,CASSWRQDEEKLFF
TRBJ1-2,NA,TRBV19,CASSNRPVKGYTF
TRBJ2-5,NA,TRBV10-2,CASGGEGKTQYF
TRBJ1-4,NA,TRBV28,CASSLSRAPGNEKLFF
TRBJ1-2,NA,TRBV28,CASTANYGYTF
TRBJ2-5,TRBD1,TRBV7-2,CASSLATGGQETQYF
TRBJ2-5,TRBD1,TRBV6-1,CASGQGPETQYF
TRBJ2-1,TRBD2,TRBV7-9,CASSYKSPGLAIEQFF
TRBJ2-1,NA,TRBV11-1,CASSSREPYNEQFF
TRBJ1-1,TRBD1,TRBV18,CASSPKQGQYEAFF
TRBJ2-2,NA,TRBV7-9,CASSFSTLNTGELFF
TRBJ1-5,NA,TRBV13,CASSLRAENQPQHF
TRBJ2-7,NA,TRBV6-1,CASSEKGLARGHEQYF
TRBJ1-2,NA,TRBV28,CASGGGYTF
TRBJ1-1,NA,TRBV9,CASSVDGVNTEAFF
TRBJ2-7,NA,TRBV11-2,CASSQGLSYEQYF
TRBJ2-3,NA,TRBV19,CASSSRSRGTDTQYF
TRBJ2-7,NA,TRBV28,CASSLSLANSYEQYF
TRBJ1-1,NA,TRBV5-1,CASSSRDENTEAFF
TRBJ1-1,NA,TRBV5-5,CASSSYSETEAFF
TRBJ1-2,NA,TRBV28,CASSRDQLAGYTF
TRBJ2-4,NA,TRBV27,CASSADRFQNIQYF
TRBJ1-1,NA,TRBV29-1,CSVRDVNTEAFF
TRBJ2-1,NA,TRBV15,CATSRPDWSNEQFF